These T cell receptor beta chains were read from a single sample in a study of cytomegalovirus exposure and HLA in healthy donors. Measured with immunoSEQ multiplex PCR; TCRdb has only the in-frame clones, and not every one. Among around 160,000 clones listed, around four fifths were seen once. The sample consisted of PBMCs. The receptors derive from a male donor in good health and CMV-seronegative. CDR3s include the opening cysteine and the closing phenylalanine or tryptophan. A D gene is named only where the DNA matches it firmly. A row's size may be missing; if present it is once, few, many or a size class.

D gene	V gene	clone size	J gene	CDR3 length	CDR3 protein	CDR3 DNA
NA	TRBV30	once	TRBJ1-5	13	CAWSRQGNQPQHF	TGTGCCTGGAGTAGGCAGGGGAATCAGCCCCAGCATTTT
NA	TRBV4-2	NA	TRBJ2-2	16	CASSQDRGRNTGELFF	TGTGCCAGCAGCCAAGATCGGGGGAGGAACACCGGGGAGCTGTTTTTT
TRBD1	TRBV10-3	few	TRBJ1-1	14	CAAGGQAERAEAFF	TGTGCCGCAGGAGGACAGGCCGAGAGGGCTGAAGCTTTCTTT
NA	TRBV28	NA	TRBJ2-5	12	CASSPQEETQYF	TGTGCCAGCAGTCCACAGGAGGAGACCCAGTACTTC
NA	TRBV7-6	NA	TRBJ1-3	16	CASSLRQPPSGNTIYF	TGTGCCAGCAGCCTACGACAGCCCCCCTCTGGAAACACCATATATTTT
TRBD2	TRBV10-3	NA	TRBJ2-7	14	CATRLGAGEHEQYF	TGTGCCACCCGCCTCGGGGCGGGAGAACACGAGCAGTACTTC
NA	TRBV27	NA	TRBJ1-1	15	CASSSTPGGLPEAFF	TGTGCCAGCAGTTCCACCCCGGGGGGCCTACCTGAAGCTTTCTTT
TRBD1	TRBV4-1	NA	TRBJ1-2	15	CASSQETRGLYGYTF	TGCGCCAGCAGCCAAGAAACCAGGGGGCTATATGGCTACACCTTC
NA	TRBV5-4	NA	TRBJ2-5	13	CASSLGPGKEQYF	TGTGCCAGCAGCTTGGGGCCCGGGAAAGAGCAGTACTTC
NA	TRBV9	NA	TRBJ1-6	15	CASSGRGSGNSPLHF	TGTGCCAGCAGCGGAAGGGGGTCCGGTAATTCACCCCTCCACTTT
TRBD1	TRBV11-3	NA	TRBJ1-5	14	CASSYRDRNQPQHF	TGTGCCAGCAGCTACCGGGACAGGAATCAGCCCCAGCATTTT
NA	TRBV6-6	NA	TRBJ1-6	15	CASSYSKGRNSPLHF	TGTGCCAGCAGTTACTCGAAGGGGCGTAATTCACCCCTCCACTTT
NA	TRBV11-2	NA	TRBJ2-2	13	CASVETYTGELFF	TGTGCCTCCGTGGAGACCTACACCGGGGAGCTGTTTTTT
NA	TRBV6-1	NA	TRBJ2-5	15	CASTDAGRVRETQYF	TGTGCCAGCACCGACGCCGGCAGGGTGCGTGAGACCCAGTACTTC
NA	TRBV5-6	once	TRBJ2-1	16	CASYDTGGSSYNEQFF	TGTGCCAGCTATGATACCGGGGGAAGCTCCTACAATGAGCAGTTCTTC
NA	TRBV7-2	NA	TRBJ1-5	13	CASSLDPGQPQHF	TGTGCCAGCAGCTTAGATCCGGGGCAGCCCCAGCATTTT
TRBD2	TRBV7-9	NA	TRBJ2-3	15	CASSSVGRGTDTQYF	TGTGCCAGCAGTTCGGTGGGGAGGGGCACAGATACGCAGTATTTT
TRBD1	TRBV27	NA	TRBJ2-1	15	CASSLMGQGTNEQFF	TGTGCCAGCAGTTTAATGGGACAGGGCACGAATGAGCAGTTCTTC
TRBD1	TRBV20-1	NA	TRBJ2-4	11	CSARGQNIQYF	TGCAGTGCTAGGGGACAGAACATTCAGTACTTC
NA	TRBV14	few	TRBJ2-7	15	CASSQDPAGFGEQYF	TGTGCCAGCAGCCAAGATCCGGCAGGGTTCGGCGAGCAGTACTTC
TRBD2	TRBV9	NA	TRBJ2-3	15	CASSDGLAGVRTQYF	TGTGCCAGCAGCGATGGACTAGCGGGAGTACGTACGCAGTATTTT
NA	TRBV28	NA	TRBJ1-5	15	CASSLFGGSNQPQHF	TGTGCCAGCAGTTTATTCGGGGGAAGCAATCAGCCCCAGCATTTT
NA	TRBV6-1	NA	TRBJ1-1	13	CASSEDQSRWAFF	TGTGCCAGCAGTGAAGACCAATCGAGGTGGGCTTTCTTT
NA	TRBV19	NA	TRBJ1-5	13	CASSPKPLPPQHF	TGTGCCAGTAGTCCGAAGCCGCTGCCGCCCCAGCATTTT
NA	TRBV9	NA	TRBJ1-6	16	CASSVGGQGSNSPLHF	TGTGCCAGCAGCGTAGGCGGCCAGGGGAGCAATTCACCCCTCCACTTT
NA	TRBV14	NA	TRBJ2-1	17	CASSQGGTASSYNEQFF	TGTGCCAGCAGCCAAGGTGGAACGGCTAGCTCCTACAATGAGCAGTTCTTC
NA	TRBV11-1	NA	TRBJ2-5	15	CASRPGGVAQETQYF	TGTGCCAGCAGGCCCGGAGGGGTAGCCCAAGAGACCCAGTACTTC
NA	TRBV4-1	NA	TRBJ2-7	18	CASSQDPKQGGSTYEQYF	TGCGCCAGCAGCCAAGACCCAAAACAGGGGGGGAGTACCTACGAGCAGTACTTC
NA	TRBV19	NA	TRBJ2-2	14	CASSMRGNTGELFF	TGTGCCAGTAGTATGCGGGGGAACACCGGGGAGCTGTTTTTT
NA	TRBV7-2	NA	TRBJ2-6	17	CASSLEFRASGANVLTF	TGTGCCAGCAGCTTAGAATTCCGCGCCTCTGGGGCCAACGTCCTGACTTTC
NA	TRBV27	NA	TRBJ2-3	16	CASSLNRFMSTDTQYF	TGTGCCAGCAGTTTAAACAGGTTTATGAGCACAGATACGCAGTATTTT
NA	TRBV19	NA	TRBJ2-7	14	CASSIVGSSYEQYF	TGTGCCAGTAGTATAGTCGGGAGCTCCTACGAGCAGTACTTC
NA	TRBV19	NA	TRBJ1-2	16	CASTSVRAGAGYGYTF	TGTGCCAGTACCTCAGTCCGTGCGGGCGCGGGCTATGGCTACACCTTC
NA	TRBV6-1	NA	TRBJ2-7	15	CASSPGGTASYEQYF	TGTGCCAGCAGTCCTGGGGGGACAGCTTCCTACGAGCAGTACTTC
TRBD1	TRBV6-5	NA	TRBJ2-2	15	CASSRSGTGAGELFF	TGTGCCAGCAGTCGATCCGGGACAGGGGCCGGGGAGCTGTTTTTT
TRBD2	TRBV5-6	NA	TRBJ2-3	19	CASSSPTSGRAVSTDTQYF	TGTGCCAGCAGCTCCCCTACTAGCGGGAGGGCCGTTAGCACAGATACGCAGTATTTT
TRBD1	TRBV7-3	NA	TRBJ2-2	13	CASSPTGTGELFF	TGTGCCAGCAGCCCGACAGGGACCGGGGAGCTGTTTTTT
NA	TRBV7-9	NA	TRBJ1-5	15	CASSLGGVPGQPQHF	TGTGCCAGCAGCTTAGGCGGGGTCCCGGGTCAGCCCCAGCATTTT
TRBD1	TRBV10-3	NA	TRBJ1-1	14	CAISERGRSTEAFF	TGTGCCATCAGCGAGAGGGGGCGCAGTACTGAAGCTTTCTTT
NA	TRBV7-2	NA	TRBJ1-5	13	CASSLIDNQPQHF	TGTGCCAGCAGCTTAATAGACAATCAGCCCCAGCATTTT
TRBD2	TRBV7-2	NA	TRBJ2-1	15	CASKTFAGGYNEQFF	TGTGCCAGCAAAACCTTCGCGGGAGGTTACAATGAGCAGTTCTTC
NA	TRBV15	once	TRBJ2-1	14	CATSSDKGHPSQFF	TGTGCCACCAGCAGTGATAAGGGACACCCCAGCCAGTTCTTC
TRBD1	TRBV28	NA	TRBJ1-2	14	CASTRVQGGYGYTF	TGTGCCAGCACCAGGGTCCAGGGGGGCTATGGCTACACCTTC
NA	TRBV30	NA	TRBJ1-5	13	CAWSEGVFQPQHF	TGTGCCTGGTCCGAGGGGGTATTTCAGCCCCAGCATTTT
NA	TRBV7-2	NA	TRBJ1-1	16	CASSQRDGGSNTEAFF	TGTGCCAGCAGCCAGCGGGACGGAGGCTCTAACACTGAAGCTTTCTTT
NA	TRBV21-1	once	TRBJ1-1	19	CASSKVYPRGTGASTEAFF	TGTGCCAGCAGCAAAGTTTATCCCCGTGGGACAGGGGCGAGCACTGAAGCTTTCTTT
NA	TRBV12-5	once	TRBJ2-3	12	CASGLGANTQYF	TGTGCTAGTGGTTTGGGAGCAAATACGCAGTATTTT